This T cell receptor beta chain was sequenced during a study of T-cell reconstitution after alpha-beta-depleted transplantation in children (dated by TCRdb to 2016 to 2017). Regarding the study in general: The study quantitatively tracked T-cell immune reconstitution after TCRalphabeta/CD19-depleted allogeneic hematopoietic cell transplantation in children using TCR repertoire profiling. Summary of the overall study and its limitations: The apparently early alphabetaT-cell count recovery about two months after transplant was reportedly dependent on only several hundred rapidly expanded clones derived from non-depleted graft cells. Hyperexpanded clone frequencies declined over subsequent months; after one year, T-cell counts and TCRbeta diversity were mostly attributed to newly produced T cells. In some patients, high TCRbeta diversity at day 60 was attributed to recipient T cells and intrathymic progenitors that had survived conditioning.

V drops 5 bases and J drops 7 bases, leaving 14 bases in between. The cysteine opens and the phenylalanine closes a CDR3 of 12 amino acids. Only the CDR3 portion is preserved as DNA: 36 bases, with reading frame beginning at the first base. CDR1 and CDR2 were assigned from the germline V gene (reference sequence) as DFQATT and SNEGSKA. The treatment or condition label of this sample denotes: allogeneic hematopoietic cell transplantation with graft depleted of TCRalphabeta T cells and CD19 B cells. Transplant recipients were children who received TCRalphabeta/CD19-depleted allogeneic hematopoietic cell grafts. Library generation was performed with PCR. The sequencer was an Illumina HiSeq 2500. TCR library preparation used molecular barcoding, with unique molecular identifiers applied to normalize quantification of the TCRbeta repertoire. TCRdb trimmed the raw reads at Q25, called clones with MiXCR and kept productive beta chains. Rows are combined by CDR3 protein, so each entry shows the most common genes and DNA. A total of fewer than 700,000 distinct CDR3 sequences appear in this sample, roughly 13% of them only once. 2.2% of the sample lies in the top ten.

Of note for this clonotype: The target of this receptor is not known. Per-base quality was not reported, and no clone a single base away is much larger than it.

The sequencing used PBMCs, mostly from graft donor cells, collected 360 days after TCRalphabeta/CD19-depleted stem cell transplant. In this chain, TRBV20-1 is recombined with TRBJ2-5, with the D assignment possibly TRBD1 or TRBD2, given 7 matching bases for each. The clonotype comes from a male patient younger than 18 who had a stem cell transplant for acute myeloid leukemia, so the T cells may come from the graft donor. The CDR3 protein is CSAPSGGGTQYF. The bases are TGCAGTGCTCCCTCAGGGGGGGGGACCCAGTACTTC.